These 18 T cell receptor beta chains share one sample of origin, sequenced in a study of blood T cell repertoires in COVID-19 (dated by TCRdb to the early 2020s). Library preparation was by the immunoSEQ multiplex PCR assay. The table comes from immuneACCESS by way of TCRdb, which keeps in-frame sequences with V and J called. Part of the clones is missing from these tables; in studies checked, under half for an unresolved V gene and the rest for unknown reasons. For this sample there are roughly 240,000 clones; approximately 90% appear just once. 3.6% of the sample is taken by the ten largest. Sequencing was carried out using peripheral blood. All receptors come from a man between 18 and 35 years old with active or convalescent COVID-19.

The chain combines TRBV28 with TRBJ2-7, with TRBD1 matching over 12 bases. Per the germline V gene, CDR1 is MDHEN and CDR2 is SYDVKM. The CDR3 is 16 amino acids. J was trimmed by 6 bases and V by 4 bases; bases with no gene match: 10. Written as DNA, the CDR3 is TGTGCCAGCAGTTCCGGGACAGGGGGCACCCTATTCGAGCAGTACTTC. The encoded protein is CASSSGTGGTLFEQYF.

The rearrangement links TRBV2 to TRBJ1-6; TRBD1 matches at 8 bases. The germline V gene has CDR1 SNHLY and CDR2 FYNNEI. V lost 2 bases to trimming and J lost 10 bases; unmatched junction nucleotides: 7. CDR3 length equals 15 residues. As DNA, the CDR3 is TGTGCCAGCAGTGAAAGGACAGGGAAGTCGTCACCCCTCCACTTT. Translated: CASSERTGKSSPLHF.

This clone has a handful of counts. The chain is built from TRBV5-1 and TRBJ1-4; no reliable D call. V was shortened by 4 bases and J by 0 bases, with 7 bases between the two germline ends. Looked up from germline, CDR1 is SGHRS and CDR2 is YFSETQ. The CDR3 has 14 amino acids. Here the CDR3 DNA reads TGCGCCAGCAGCCCGGGATCAACTAATGAAAAACTGTTTTTT. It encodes CASSPGSTNEKLFF.

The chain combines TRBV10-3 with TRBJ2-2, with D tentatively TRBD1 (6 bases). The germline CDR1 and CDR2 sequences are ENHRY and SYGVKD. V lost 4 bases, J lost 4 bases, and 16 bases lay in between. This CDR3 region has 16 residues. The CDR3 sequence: CAISASFVRGTGELFF. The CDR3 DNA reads TGTGCCATCAGTGCCTCCTTCGTCAGGGGCACCGGGGAGCTGTTTTTT.

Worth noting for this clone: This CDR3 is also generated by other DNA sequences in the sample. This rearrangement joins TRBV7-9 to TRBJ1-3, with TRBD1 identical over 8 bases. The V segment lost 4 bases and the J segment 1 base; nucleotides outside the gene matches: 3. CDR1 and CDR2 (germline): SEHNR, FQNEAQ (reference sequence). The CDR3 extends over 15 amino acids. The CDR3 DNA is TGTGCCAGCAGCTACGGACAGGGATCTGGAAACACCATATATTTT. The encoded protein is CASSYGQGSGNTIYF.

The CDR3: CASSPDRDRDPSGYTF. In DNA, the CDR3 is TGTGCCAGTAGTCCCGACCGGGACAGGGACCCCTCTGGCTACACCTTC. This chain uses TRBV19 with TRBJ1-2; 9 nucleotides align to TRBD1. The V gene's germline CDR1 is LNHDA and CDR2 SQIVND (reference sequence). With V trimmed by 5 bases and J by 7 bases, 14 bases remained unmatched. The CDR3 extends over 16 amino acids. Full variable domain (outside the CDR3, taken from reference TRBV19 and TRBJ1-2): DGGITQSPKYLFRKEGQNVTLSCEQNLNHDAMYWYRQDPGQGLRLIYYSQIVNDFQKGDIAEGYSVSREKKESFPLTVTSAQKNPTAFYLCASSPDRDRDPSGYTFGSGTRLTVV.

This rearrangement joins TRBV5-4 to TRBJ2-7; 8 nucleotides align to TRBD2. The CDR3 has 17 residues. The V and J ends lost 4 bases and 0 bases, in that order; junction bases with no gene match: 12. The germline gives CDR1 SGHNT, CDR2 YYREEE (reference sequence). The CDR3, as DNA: TGTGCCAGCAGCCTCTGGGGTAGCGGGACGTACTCCTACGAGCAGTACTTC. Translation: CASSLWGSGTYSYEQYF.

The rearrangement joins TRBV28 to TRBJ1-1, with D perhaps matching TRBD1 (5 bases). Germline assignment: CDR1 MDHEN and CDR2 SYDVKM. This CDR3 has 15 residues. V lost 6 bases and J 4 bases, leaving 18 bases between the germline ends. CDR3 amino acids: CASSPGGGLGTEAFF. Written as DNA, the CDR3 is TGTGCCAGCAGCCCTGGGGGGGGGTTGGGCACTGAAGCTTTCTTT.

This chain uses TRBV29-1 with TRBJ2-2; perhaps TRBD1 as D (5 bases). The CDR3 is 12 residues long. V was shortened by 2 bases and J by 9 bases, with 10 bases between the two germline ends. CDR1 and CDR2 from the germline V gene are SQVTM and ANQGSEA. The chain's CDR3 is CSVELQDRELFF. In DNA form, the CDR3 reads TGCAGCGTTGAACTACAGGACCGGGAGCTGTTTTTT.

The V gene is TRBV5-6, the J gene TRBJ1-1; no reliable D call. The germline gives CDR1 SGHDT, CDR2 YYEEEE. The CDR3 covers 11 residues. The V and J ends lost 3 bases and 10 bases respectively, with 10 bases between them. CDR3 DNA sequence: TGTGCCAGCAGCTCCACTCAAGTAGCTTTCTTT. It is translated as CASSSTQVAFF. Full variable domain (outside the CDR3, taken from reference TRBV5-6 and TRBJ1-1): DAGVTQSPTHLIKTRGQQVTLRCSPKSGHDTVSWYQQALGQGPQFIFQYYEEEERQRGNFPDRFSGHQFPNYSSELNVNALLLGDSALYLCASSSTQVAFFGQGTRLTVV.

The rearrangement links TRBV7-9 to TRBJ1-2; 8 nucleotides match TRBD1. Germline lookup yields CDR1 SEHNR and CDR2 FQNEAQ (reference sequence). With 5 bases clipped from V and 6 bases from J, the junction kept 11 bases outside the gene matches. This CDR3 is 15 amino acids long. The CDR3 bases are TGTGCCAGCAGCACCTCGACAGGGGACAGGAATGGCTACACCTTC. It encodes CASSTSTGDRNGYTF.

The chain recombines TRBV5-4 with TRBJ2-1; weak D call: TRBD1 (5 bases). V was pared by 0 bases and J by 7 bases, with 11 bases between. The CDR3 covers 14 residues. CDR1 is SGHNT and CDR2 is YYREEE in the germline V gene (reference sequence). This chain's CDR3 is CASSLVAGPNEQFF. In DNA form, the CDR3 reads TGTGCCAGCAGCTTGGTCGCAGGGCCTAATGAGCAGTTCTTC.

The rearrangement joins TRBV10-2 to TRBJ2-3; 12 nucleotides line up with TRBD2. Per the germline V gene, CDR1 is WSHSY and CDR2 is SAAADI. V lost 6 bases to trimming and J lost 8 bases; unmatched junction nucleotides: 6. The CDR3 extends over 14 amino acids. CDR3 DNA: TGCGCCAGCAGCCTAGCGGGGGGGCGAAGTACGCAGTATTTT. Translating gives CASSLAGGRSTQYF.

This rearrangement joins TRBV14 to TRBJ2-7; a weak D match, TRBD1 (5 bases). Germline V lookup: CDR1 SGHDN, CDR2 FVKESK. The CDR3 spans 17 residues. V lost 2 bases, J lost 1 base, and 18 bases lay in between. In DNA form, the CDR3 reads TGTGCCAGCAGCCAATTGAGTCGTGTCAGGGAATCCTACGAGCAGTACTTC. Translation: CASSQLSRVRESYEQYF.

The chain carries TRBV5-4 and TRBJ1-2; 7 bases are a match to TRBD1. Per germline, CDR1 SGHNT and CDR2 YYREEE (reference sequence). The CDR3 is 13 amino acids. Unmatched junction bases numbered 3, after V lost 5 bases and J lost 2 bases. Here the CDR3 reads CASSSTGNYGYTF. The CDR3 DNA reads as TGTGCCAGCAGTTCGACAGGGAACTATGGCTACACCTTC. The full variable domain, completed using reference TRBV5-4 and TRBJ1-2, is ETGVTQSPTHLIKTRGQQVTLRCSSQSGHNTVSWYQQALGQGPQFIFQYYREEENGRGNFPPRFSGLQFPNYSSELNVNALELDDSALYLCASSSTGNYGYTFGSGTRLTVV.

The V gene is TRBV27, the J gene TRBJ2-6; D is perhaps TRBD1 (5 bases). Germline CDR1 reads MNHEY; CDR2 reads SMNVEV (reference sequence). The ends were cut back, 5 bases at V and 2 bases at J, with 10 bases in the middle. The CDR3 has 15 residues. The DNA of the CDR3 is TGTGCCAGCAGTCCTCAGGGCCCTGGGGCCAACGTCCTGACTTTC. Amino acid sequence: CASSPQGPGANVLTF.

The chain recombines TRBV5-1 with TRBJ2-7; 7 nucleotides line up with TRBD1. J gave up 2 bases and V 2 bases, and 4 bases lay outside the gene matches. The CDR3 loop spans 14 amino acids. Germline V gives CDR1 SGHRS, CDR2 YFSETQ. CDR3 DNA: TGCGCCAGCAGCTTTGGGACAGCCCCCTACGAGCAGTACTTC. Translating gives CASSFGTAPYEQYF. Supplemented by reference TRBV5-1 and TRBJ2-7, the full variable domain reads KAGVTQTPRYLIKTRGQQVTLSCSPISGHRSVSWYQQTPGQGLQFLFEYFSETQRNKGNFPGRFSGRQFSNSRSEMNVSTLELGDSALYLCASSFGTAPYEQYFGPGTRLTVT.

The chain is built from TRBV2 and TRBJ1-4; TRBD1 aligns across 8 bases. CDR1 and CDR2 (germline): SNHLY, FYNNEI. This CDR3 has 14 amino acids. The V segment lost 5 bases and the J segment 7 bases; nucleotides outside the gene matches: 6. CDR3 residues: CASSLGRGREKLFF. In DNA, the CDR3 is TGTGCCAGCAGTTTAGGCAGGGGGCGTGAAAAACTGTTTTTT.